This passage covers 31 T cell receptor beta chains from one sample sequenced in a study of regulatory T cells in long-lasting Graves disease. This sample's time point: persistent/refractory GD, antithyroid drugs over 5 years with positive TRAb. The TCR library was made from RNA extracted from PBMCs. Arm-PCR with iRepertoire HTBI primers amplified the CDR3 regions for these TCR beta libraries. One entry per CDR3 protein, called by TCRdb with MiXCR from the multiplex PCR reads. The sample gives about 430,000 distinct CDR3 sequences, around 23% of which show up once; about 13% is in the top ten. The sequencing used peripheral blood mononuclear cells (PBMCs), collected when the disease was refractory, from a patient treated with antithyroid drugs. The receptors derive from a female donor with Graves disease.

This clonotype was detected ten times or more. The chain joins TRBV6-1 to TRBJ1-5; D gene ambiguous. Germline CDR1 reads MNHNS; CDR2 reads SASEGT. This CDR3 region has 15 residues. Deletions cut 7 bases from V and 2 bases from J, with 15 bases between. The CDR3 here is CASTATRSRNQPQHF. CDR3 bases: TGTGCCAGCACTGCGACCAGGAGTCGCAATCAGCCCCAGCATTTT.

This clonotype was recorded many times. The chain is built from TRBV28 and TRBJ2-7; 7 bases map to TRBD2. Germline CDR1 MDHEN, CDR2 SYDVKM. The CDR3 length is 15 residues. The V gene end was trimmed by 1 base and the J gene end by 7 bases; junction bases not matched to a gene: 10. CDR3 region: CASSLSASGGGEQYF. CDR3 bases: TGTGCCAGCAGTTTATCGGCTAGCGGTGGGGGGGAGCAGTACTTC.

To note about this clonotype: The junction and the germline gene differ at one end; a read error may be behind it. The gene calls are TRBV12-3 or TRBV12-4 and TRBJ1-2; unclear D gene. CDR3 length: 14 residues. Here the CDR3 DNA reads TGTGCCAGCAGCCAGAAGTCATTTAACTATGACTACACCTTC. Amino acid sequence: CASSQKSFNYDYTF.

V and J are TRBV10-3 and TRBJ1-1; weak D call: TRBD1 (6 bases). The V end lost 6 bases, the J end lost 1 base, and 9 bases lay between the germline ends. The CDR3 totals 13 residues. The germline V gene encodes CDR1 ENHRY and CDR2 SYGVKD. The CDR3 spells CAIRTGENTEAFF. The CDR3 bases are TGTGCCATCAGGACAGGAGAGAACACTGAAGCTTTCTTT.

This chain links TRBV2 with TRBJ2-1; D is perhaps TRBD2 (6 bases). Trimming stripped 1 base from V and 4 bases from J, with 14 bases between. Germline loops: CDR1 SNHLY, CDR2 FYNNEI. This CDR3 comprises 16 residues. The CDR3 DNA follows: TGTGCCAGCAGTGAAGAGCGACTAGGCCTATACAATGAGCAGTTCTTC. Its translation: CASSEERLGLYNEQFF.

Of note for this clonotype: With only one base between it and a far larger clone, this is likely a read error. The CDR3 nucleotides are TGTGCCAGCAGCTTAGCGTCGCAGAAGGAGCAGTTCTTC. It yields the protein CASSLASQKEQFF. The V call is TRBV11-2, the J call TRBJ2-4, with D uncertain. The J call is in doubt because the DNA end fits TRBJ2-1 better. Germline-derived CDR1 and CDR2 are SGHAT and FQNNGV. The CDR3 covers 13 residues.

V is TRBV20-1 and J is TRBJ1-5; D gene ambiguous. CDR1 is DFQATT and CDR2 is SNEGSKA in the germline V gene (reference sequence). The CDR3 is made up of 10 amino acids. V lost 0 bases and J lost 11, with 5 bases in between. The CDR3 loop reads CSAREGTQHF. DNA of the CDR3: TGCAGTGCTAGAGAGGGGACCCAGCATTTT.

The chain is built from TRBV12-3 or TRBV12-4 and TRBJ2-4; no reliable D call. The DNA end favors TRBJ2-1, so the J call may be wrong. The CDR3 spans 11 residues. The CDR3 loop is CASSFPDEQFF. CDR3 DNA sequence: TGTGCCAGCAGTTTCCCAGATGAGCAGTTCTTC.

V and J are TRBV15 and TRBJ1-1; TRBD1 is a possible D gene (6 bases). Per the germline V gene, CDR1 is LNHNV and CDR2 is YYDKDF (reference sequence). The CDR3 length is 12 residues. Trimming cost V 2 bases and J 8 bases, with 9 bases left between them. For the CDR3, the DNA is TGTGCCACCAGCAGATCCGGACAGGAAGCTTTCTTT. It yields the protein CATSRSGQEAFF.

The sample holds many counts of this clonotype. The CDR3 loop reads CAISERQEAEAFF. In DNA, the CDR3 is TGTGCCATCAGTGAACGACAGGAGGCTGAAGCTTTCTTT. The chain joins TRBV10-3 to TRBJ1-1; TRBD1 might be the D (6 bases). CDR3 length: 13 residues. V dropped 3 bases and J dropped 6 bases, with 11 bases sitting between them. Germline loops: CDR1 ENHRY, CDR2 SYGVKD.

This clonotype has at least ten counts. This rearrangement joins TRBV28 to TRBJ2-7; D not certain. Per the germline V gene, CDR1 is MDHEN and CDR2 is SYDVKM. The CDR3 has 11 amino acids. Trimming pared 5 bases from V and 6 bases from J, leaving 8 bases between. The CDR3 here is CASSTILEQYF. CDR3 sequence (DNA): TGTGCCAGCAGTACAATACTCGAGCAGTACTTC. Filled out from reference TRBV28 and TRBJ2-7, the complete variable domain reads DVKVTQSSRYLVKRTGEKVFLECVQDMDHENMFWYRQDPGLGLRLIYFSYDVKMKEKGDIPEGYSVSREKKERFSLILESASTNQTSMYLCASSTILEQYFGPGTRLTVT.

This clonotype was recorded at least ten times. The V call is TRBV7-9, the J call TRBJ2-7; 8 bases match TRBD1. V was clipped by 1 base and J by 2 bases; unmatched bases: 13. The CDR3 contains 18 residues. Germline values: CDR1 SEHNR, CDR2 FQNEAQ (reference sequence). The chain's CDR3 is CASSLGNRGVGLAYEQYF. The CDR3 DNA sequence: TGTGCCAGCAGCTTAGGGAACAGGGGGGTAGGTCTGGCCTACGAGCAGTACTTC.

This clonotype has a count of ten or more. The J gene is TRBJ2-7, the V gene TRBV20-1, with D perhaps TRBD2 (7 bases). Per the germline V gene, CDR1 is DFQATT and CDR2 is SNEGSKA (reference sequence). There are 14 residues in the CDR3. The V gene lost 6 bases and the J gene lost 2 bases, with 17 bases spanning the gap. CDR3 sequence reads: CSALLGAGAYEQYF. CDR3 in DNA: TGCAGTGCGTTGTTGGGGGCGGGGGCCTACGAGCAGTACTTC.

This clonotype was observed a few times. This sequence joins TRBV19 and TRBJ1-5; the D gene is possibly TRBD1 (5 bases). The germline gives CDR1 LNHDA, CDR2 SQIVND (reference sequence). Trimming removed 3 bases from V and 2 bases from J, with 11 bases in between. The CDR3 runs 15 residues. In nucleotides, the CDR3 is TGTGCCAGTAGTATGGGGGGTTATGGCAATCAGCCCCAGCATTTT. This sequence encodes CASSMGGYGNQPQHF.

This chain connects TRBV6-1 to TRBJ2-2, with TRBD2 matching over 7 bases. The V gene end was trimmed by 8 bases and the J gene end by 4 bases; junction bases not matched to a gene: 10. Germline V CDR1 and CDR2: MNHNS, SASEGT. This CDR3 is 15 amino acids long. The CDR3 sequence is CASRGGALGTGELFF. The CDR3 DNA reads as TGTGCCAGCCGGGGAGGGGCTCTAGGCACCGGGGAGCTGTTTTTT.

J is TRBJ1-5 and V is TRBV6-1; TRBD1 matches 11 bases. The CDR3 length is 15 residues. CDR1 and CDR2 (germline): MNHNS, SASEGT. V shed 6 bases and J 7 bases; nucleotides not matched to a gene: 8. The CDR3 DNA reads as TGTGCCAGCAGCCTTACCGGGACAGGGGGGCAGCCCCAGCATTTT. Residues: CASSLTGTGGQPQHF.

The chain uses TRBV20-1 and TRBJ2-7; TRBD1 is a possible D gene (6 bases). This CDR3 has 14 amino acids. Deletions cut 6 bases from V and 2 bases from J, with 17 bases between. Germline V gene lookup returns CDR1 DFQATT and CDR2 SNEGSKA (reference sequence). The CDR3 region has the DNA TGCAGTGCCTCAGACCCATCAGGGGCCTACGAGCAGTACTTC. Protein product: CSASDPSGAYEQYF.

This clonotype was counted ten times or more. This chain links TRBV28 with TRBJ2-2; unclear D gene. The CDR3 is 11 amino acids. Germline-derived CDR1 and CDR2 are MDHEN and SYDVKM. Deletions cut 4 bases from V and 15 bases from J, with 12 bases between. CDR3: CASSSGPKVFF. The CDR3 DNA reads as TGTGCCAGCAGTTCCGGACCGAAGGTGTTTTTT.

This clonotype was detected a few times. This chain joins TRBV7-3 and TRBJ2-2, with D perhaps being TRBD1 or TRBD2 (7 bases each). Trimming removed 5 bases at V and 0 bases at J, with 13 bases between. Germline assignment: CDR1 SGHTA and CDR2 FQGTGA. This CDR3 comprises 16 residues. The CDR3 DNA reads as TGTGCCAGCAGCCCAGGGGGGGGCGCGAACACCGGGGAGCTGTTTTTT. It is translated as CASSPGGGANTGELFF. Complete variable domain (other parts from reference TRBV7-3 and TRBJ2-2): GAGVSQTPSNKVTEKGKYVELRCDPISGHTALYWYRQSLGQGPEFLIYFQGTGAADDSGLPNDRFFAVRPEGSVSTLKIQRTERGDSAVYLCASSPGGGANTGELFFGEGSRLTVL.

This clonotype occurred a few times. The rearrangement uses TRBV5-6 and TRBJ2-2; perhaps TRBD2 as D (5 bases). CDR3 length equals 16 residues. Germline loops: CDR1 SGHDT, CDR2 YYEEEE. The ends were cut back, 6 bases at V and 2 bases at J, with 17 bases in the middle. CDR3 DNA sequence: TGTGCCAGCACCCCGGAGGCCGGACTCAACACCGGGGAGCTGTTTTTT. Protein sequence: CASTPEAGLNTGELFF.

This clonotype was detected a few times. The chain is built from TRBV5-1 and TRBJ1-1; possibly TRBD1 for D (6 bases). Trimming took off 7 bases at V and 0 bases at J, with 10 bases between the two ends. CDR3 length: 13 residues. Germline V lookup: CDR1 SGHRS, CDR2 YFSETQ. CDR3 coding DNA: TGCGCCAGCGCTGACAGGTTGAACACTGAAGCTTTCTTT. Its translation is CASADRLNTEAFF.

This clonotype has ten or more counts. V usage is TRBV27 and J usage is TRBJ1-1, with D perhaps TRBD1 (6 bases). The CDR3 loop spans 15 amino acids. The germline V and J ends were trimmed by 6 bases and 1 base, with 15 bases remaining between them. The germline V gene encodes CDR1 MNHEY and CDR2 SMNVEV (reference sequence). As DNA, the CDR3 is TGTGCCAGCAGAGTGGGATCGACAGGGAACACTGAAGCTTTCTTT. This translates into CASRVGSTGNTEAFF.

This clonotype has only a few counts. The rearrangement links TRBV10-3 to TRBJ2-1; D possibly corresponds to TRBD2 (5 bases). Germline V gene lookup returns CDR1 ENHRY and CDR2 SYGVKD. The V end lost 6 bases, the J end lost 4 bases, and 7 bases lay between the germline ends. This CDR3 contains 12 residues. The CDR3 loop is CAISRDYNEQFF. Written as DNA, the CDR3 is TGTGCCATCAGCCGGGATTACAATGAGCAGTTCTTC.

Comments on this clonotype: Being one base from a much bigger clone, this may be a read error. The chain combines TRBV20-1 with TRBJ1-2, with D possibly matching TRBD1 (5 bases). There are 16 residues in the CDR3. Germline loops: CDR1 DFQATT, CDR2 SNEGSKA (reference sequence). This CDR3 is CSAALGTADLNYGHTF. The CDR3 nucleotides read TGCAGTGCCGCCTTAGGGACTGCCGATCTTAACTATGGCCACACCTTC.

The V gene is TRBV4-1, the J gene TRBJ1-2; D not certain. This CDR3 is 14 amino acids long. CDR1 and CDR2 from the germline V gene are MGHRA and YSYEKL. V dropped 2 bases and J dropped 8 bases, with 15 bases sitting between them. The CDR3 DNA reads as TGCGCCAGCAGCCAAAACCCGGGAGAGGGAGGCTACACCTTC. Residues: CASSQNPGEGGYTF.

J is TRBJ1-2 and V is TRBV5-6; D is possibly TRBD1 (5 bases). Per the germline V gene, CDR1 is SGHDT and CDR2 is YYEEEE. Between the trimmed V and J ends, which lost 2 bases and 7 bases, there was a span of 12 bases. The CDR3 has 13 residues. For the CDR3, the DNA is TGTGCCAGCAGCTTAGGGGAGGTGCCTGGCTACACCTTC. It specifies CASSLGEVPGYTF.

On this clonotype itself: With a much larger clone just one base away, this may be a read error. The CDR3 ends on some other residue instead of the conserved phenylalanine or tryptophan, so this is likely a read error. The chain carries TRBV2 and TRBJ1-1; 8 nucleotides agree with TRBD1. The germline CDR1 and CDR2 sequences are SNHLY and FYNNEI. The CDR3 extends over 14 amino acids. J gave up 8 bases and V 8 bases, and 13 bases lay outside the gene matches. CDR3 nucleotide sequence: TGTGCCAGCCGCGGAATACAGGGGGTCGGGGAAGCTTTCCTT. Translating it yields CASRGIQGVGEAFL.

This chain joins TRBV9 and TRBJ1-1; unclear D gene. The CDR3 has 15 residues. Germline CDR1 is SGDLS and CDR2 is YYNGEE. Between the trimmed V and J ends, which lost 4 bases and 1 base, there was a span of 14 bases. This CDR3 reads CASSFSGNWNTEAFF. The CDR3 DNA reads as TGTGCCAGCAGCTTTTCGGGGAACTGGAACACTGAAGCTTTCTTT.

This clonotype was counted once. The rearrangement joins TRBV29-1 to TRBJ2-1, with TRBD2 as a possible D gene (7 bases). V lost 4 bases and J 2 bases, leaving 18 bases between the germline ends. Germline CDR1 is SQVTM and CDR2 is ANQGSEA. The CDR3 is made up of 16 amino acids. For the CDR3, the DNA is TGCAGCGTTGCACAGGGATCTAGCGGAACCTACAATGAGCAGTTCTTC. Its protein is CSVAQGSSGTYNEQFF.

The chain couples TRBV3-1 to TRBJ2-7; D possibly uses TRBD1 or TRBD2 (6 bases each). Germline CDR1 and CDR2: LGHDT and YNNKEL (reference sequence). V lost 1 base and J lost 1, with 20 bases in between. This CDR3 is built from 18 residues. CDR3 in amino acids: CASSQGSYLGGPSYEQYF. CDR3 nucleotide sequence: TGTGCCAGCAGCCAAGGCTCATATTTGGGGGGCCCATCCTACGAGCAGTACTTC.

This clonotype was observed many times. The chain carries TRBV29-1 and TRBJ2-7, with 14 bases matching TRBD2. Germline V CDR1 and CDR2: SQVTM, ANQGSEA. Trimming at V came to 6 bases and at J to 7 bases, leaving 17 bases not matched to a gene. This CDR3 region has 17 residues. DNA for the CDR3: TGCAGCGTGGCGGGACTTCGGATGGGACTAGCGGGAGATGAGCAGTACTTC. Its protein product is CSVAGLRMGLAGDEQYF.